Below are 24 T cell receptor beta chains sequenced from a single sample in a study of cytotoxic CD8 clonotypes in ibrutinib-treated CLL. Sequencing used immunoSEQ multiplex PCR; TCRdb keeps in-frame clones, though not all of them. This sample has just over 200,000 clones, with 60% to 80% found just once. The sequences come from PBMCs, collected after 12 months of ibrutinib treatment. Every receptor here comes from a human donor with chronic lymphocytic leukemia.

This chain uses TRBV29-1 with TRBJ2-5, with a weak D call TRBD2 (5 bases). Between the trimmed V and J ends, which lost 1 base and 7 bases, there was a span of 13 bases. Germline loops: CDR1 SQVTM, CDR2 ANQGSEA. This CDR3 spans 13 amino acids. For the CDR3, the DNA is TGCAGCGTTGAAGGGGGAGCAAAAGGGACCCAGTACTTC. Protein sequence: CSVEGGAKGTQYF.

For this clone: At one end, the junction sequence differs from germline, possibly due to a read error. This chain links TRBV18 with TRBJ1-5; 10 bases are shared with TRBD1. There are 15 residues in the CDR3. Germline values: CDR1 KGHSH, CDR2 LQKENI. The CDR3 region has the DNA TGTGCCAGCTCAGCACCGGGACAGGGGATTCAGCCCCAGCATTTT. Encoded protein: CASSAPGQGIQPQHF.

The CDR3 DNA reads TGTGCCAGCAGCCAAGGACAGTGGGGAGAGACCCAGTACTTC. Its protein is CASSQGQWGETQYF. The gene calls are TRBV7-2 and TRBJ2-5; possibly TRBD1 for D (6 bases). Germline V gene lookup returns CDR1 SGHTA and CDR2 FQGNSA. The CDR3 is 14 residues long. V was shortened by 5 bases and J by 4 bases, with 14 bases between the two germline ends.

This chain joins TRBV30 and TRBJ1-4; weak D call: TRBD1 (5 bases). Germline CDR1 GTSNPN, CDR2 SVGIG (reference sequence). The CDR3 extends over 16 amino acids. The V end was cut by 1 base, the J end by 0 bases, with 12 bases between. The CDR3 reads CAWSAGTRATNEKLFF. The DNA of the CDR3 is TGTGCCTGGAGTGCCGGAACCAGGGCAACTAATGAAAAACTGTTTTTT.

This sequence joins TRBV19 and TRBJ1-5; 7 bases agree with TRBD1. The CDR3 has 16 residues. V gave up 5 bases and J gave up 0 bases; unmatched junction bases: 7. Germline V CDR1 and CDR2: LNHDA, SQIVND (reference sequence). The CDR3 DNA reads TGTGCCAGTAGTCCCCATGGACAGGTTAGCAATCAGCCCCAGCATTTT. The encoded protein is CASSPHGQVSNQPQHF.

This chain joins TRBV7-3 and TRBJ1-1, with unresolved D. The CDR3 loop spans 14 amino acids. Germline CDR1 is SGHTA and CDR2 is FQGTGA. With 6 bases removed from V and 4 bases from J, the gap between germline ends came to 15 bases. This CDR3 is CASRSTALSTEAFF. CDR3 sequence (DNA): TGTGCCAGCAGGTCTACCGCACTGAGCACTGAAGCTTTCTTT.

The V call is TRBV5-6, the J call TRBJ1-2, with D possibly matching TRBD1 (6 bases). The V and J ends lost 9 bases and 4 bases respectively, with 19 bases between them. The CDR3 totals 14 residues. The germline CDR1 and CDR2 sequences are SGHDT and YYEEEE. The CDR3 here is CATGMGGQSYGYTF. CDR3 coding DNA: TGTGCCACGGGTATGGGGGGCCAAAGCTATGGCTACACCTTC.

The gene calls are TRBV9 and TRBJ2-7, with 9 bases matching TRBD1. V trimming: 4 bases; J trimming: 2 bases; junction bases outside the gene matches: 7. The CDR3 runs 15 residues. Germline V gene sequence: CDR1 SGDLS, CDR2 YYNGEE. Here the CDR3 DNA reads TGTGCCAGCAGCCGAGGGACAGGGTCCACCTACGAGCAGTACTTC. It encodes CASSRGTGSTYEQYF.

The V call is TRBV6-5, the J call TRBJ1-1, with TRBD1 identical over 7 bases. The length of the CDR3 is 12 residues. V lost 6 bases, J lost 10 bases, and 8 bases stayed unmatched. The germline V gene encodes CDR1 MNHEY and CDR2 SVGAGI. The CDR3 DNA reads TGTGCCAGCAGAAAAGACAGGGAAAGAGCTTTCTTT. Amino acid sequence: CASRKDRERAFF.

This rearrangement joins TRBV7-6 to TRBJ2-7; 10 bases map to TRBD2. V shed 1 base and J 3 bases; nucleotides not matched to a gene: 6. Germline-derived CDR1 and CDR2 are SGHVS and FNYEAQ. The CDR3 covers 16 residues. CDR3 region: CASSLGASGSYYEQYF. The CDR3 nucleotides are TGTGCCAGCAGCTTAGGTGCTAGCGGGAGTTACTACGAGCAGTACTTC.

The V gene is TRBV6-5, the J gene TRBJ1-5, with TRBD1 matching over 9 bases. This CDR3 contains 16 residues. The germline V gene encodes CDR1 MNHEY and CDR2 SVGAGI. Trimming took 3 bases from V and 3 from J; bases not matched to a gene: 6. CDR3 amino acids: CASSYLGTGINQPQHF. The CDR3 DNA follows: TGTGCCAGCAGTTATCTCGGGACAGGGATCAATCAGCCCCAGCATTTT.

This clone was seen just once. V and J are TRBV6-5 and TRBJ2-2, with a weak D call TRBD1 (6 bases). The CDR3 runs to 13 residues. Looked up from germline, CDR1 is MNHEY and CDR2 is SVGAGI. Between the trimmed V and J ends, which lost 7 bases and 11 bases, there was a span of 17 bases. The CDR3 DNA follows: TGTGCCAGCACCCAGGGGCCGCCGGGTGAGCTGTTTTTT. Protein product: CASTQGPPGELFF.

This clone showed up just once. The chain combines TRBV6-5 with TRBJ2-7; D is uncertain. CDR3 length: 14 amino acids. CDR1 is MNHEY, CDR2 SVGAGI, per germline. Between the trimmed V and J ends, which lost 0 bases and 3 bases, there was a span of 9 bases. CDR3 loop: CASSYSTAGYEQYF. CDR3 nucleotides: TGTGCCAGCAGTTACTCGACCGCCGGCTACGAGCAGTACTTC.

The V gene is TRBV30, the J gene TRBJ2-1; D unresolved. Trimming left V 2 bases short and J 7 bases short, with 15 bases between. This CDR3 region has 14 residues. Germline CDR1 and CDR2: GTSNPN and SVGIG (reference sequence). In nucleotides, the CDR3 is TGTGCCTGGAGTCCAAGACGGGTGGTTAATGAGCAGTTCTTC. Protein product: CAWSPRRVVNEQFF.

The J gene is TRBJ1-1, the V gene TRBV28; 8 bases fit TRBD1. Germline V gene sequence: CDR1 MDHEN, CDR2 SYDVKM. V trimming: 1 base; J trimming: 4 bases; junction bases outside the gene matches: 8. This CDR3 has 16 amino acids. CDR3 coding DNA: TGTGCCAGCAGTTTATTACAGGGGGTTTCGGGCACTGAAGCTTTCTTT. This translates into CASSLLQGVSGTEAFF.

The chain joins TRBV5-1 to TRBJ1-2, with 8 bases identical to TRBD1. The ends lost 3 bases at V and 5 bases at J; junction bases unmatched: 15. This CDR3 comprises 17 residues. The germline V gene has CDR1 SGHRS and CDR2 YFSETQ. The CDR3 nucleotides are TGCGCCAGCAGCTCGAGCGGACAGGGCCCCACTCAGTATGGCTACACCTTC. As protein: CASSSSGQGPTQYGYTF.

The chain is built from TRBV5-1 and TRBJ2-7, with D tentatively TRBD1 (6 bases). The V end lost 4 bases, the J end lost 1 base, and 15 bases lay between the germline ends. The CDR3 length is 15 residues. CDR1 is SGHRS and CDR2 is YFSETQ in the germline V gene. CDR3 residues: CASSLPRTASYEQYF. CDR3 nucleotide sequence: TGCGCCAGCAGCCTCCCACGGACAGCTTCCTACGAGCAGTACTTC.

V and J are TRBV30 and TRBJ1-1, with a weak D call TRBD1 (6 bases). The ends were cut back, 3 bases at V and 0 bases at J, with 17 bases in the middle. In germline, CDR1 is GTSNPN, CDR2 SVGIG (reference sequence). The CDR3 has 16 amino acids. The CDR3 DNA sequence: TGTGCCTGGAGGGCCCGAACGGGGGCGATGAACACTGAAGCTTTCTTT. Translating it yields CAWRARTGAMNTEAFF.

The chain's CDR3 is CASSRDRLNTEAFF. The CDR3 DNA is TGTGCCAGCAGCAGAGACAGGTTGAACACTGAAGCTTTCTTT. V usage is TRBV7-3 and J usage is TRBJ1-1, with D possibly TRBD1 on 6 matching bases. V shed 5 bases and J shed 0 bases, with 10 bases lying between them. From germline, CDR1 is SGHTA and CDR2 FQGTGA. This CDR3 is built from 14 residues.

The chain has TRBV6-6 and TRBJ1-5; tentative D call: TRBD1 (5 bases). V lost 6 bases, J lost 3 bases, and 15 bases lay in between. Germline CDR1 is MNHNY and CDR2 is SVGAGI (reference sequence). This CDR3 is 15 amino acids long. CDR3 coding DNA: TGTGCCAGCAGCCTCCCAGACAGCAACAATCAGCCCCAGCATTTT. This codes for CASSLPDSNNQPQHF.

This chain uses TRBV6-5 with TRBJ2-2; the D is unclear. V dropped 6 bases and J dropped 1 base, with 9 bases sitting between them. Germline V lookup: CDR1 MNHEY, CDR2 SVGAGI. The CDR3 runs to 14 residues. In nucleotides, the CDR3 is TGTGCCAGCAGCACAAACTTGAACACCGGGGAGCTGTTTTTT. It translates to CASSTNLNTGELFF.

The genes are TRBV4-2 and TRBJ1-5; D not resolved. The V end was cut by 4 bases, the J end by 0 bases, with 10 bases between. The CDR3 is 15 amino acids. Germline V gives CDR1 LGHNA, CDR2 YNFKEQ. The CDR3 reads CASSLDRNSNQPQHF. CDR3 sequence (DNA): TGTGCCAGCAGCCTAGACCGAAATAGCAATCAGCCCCAGCATTTT.

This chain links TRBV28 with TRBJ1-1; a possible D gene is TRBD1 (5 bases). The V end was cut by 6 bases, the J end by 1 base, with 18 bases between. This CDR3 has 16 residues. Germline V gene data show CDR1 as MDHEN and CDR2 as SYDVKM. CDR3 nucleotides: TGTGCCAGCAGGTTACTCGGACGGACACGGAACACTGAAGCTTTCTTT. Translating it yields CASRLLGRTRNTEAFF.

The CDR3 region is CASSQGWGTYNEQFF. The CDR3 DNA reads as TGTGCCAGCTCCCAGGGCTGGGGGACCTACAATGAGCAGTTCTTC. V gene TRBV9 combines with J gene TRBJ2-1; D is perhaps TRBD1 or TRBD2 (5 bases each). Trimming cost V 7 bases and J 2 bases, with 16 bases left between them. Germline loops: CDR1 SGDLS, CDR2 YYNGEE. The CDR3 extends over 15 amino acids.